This TCR beta chain was sequenced in a study of OX40 agonist ivuxolimab in advanced cancers. This clone was found a few times. Its antigen is unknown. Peripheral blood came from all dose cohorts at three timepoints. Study-wide points: With doses of 0.1-3.0 mg/kg, partial responders showed among the lowest clonal expansion.

TCRdb keeps only in-frame clones here, not all; method: immunoSEQ multiplex PCR. Altogether about 80,000 clones are present, about nine tenths being singletons, with the ten largest covering roughly 0.23%. CDR3 length: 11 amino acids. V shed 7 bases and J shed 2 bases, with 3 bases lying between them. From germline, CDR1 is MNHNY and CDR2 SVGAGI (reference sequence). This sequence joins TRBV6-6 and TRBJ1-3; no firm D call. Sample: CD4+ or CD8+ T cells sorted from blood, taken in a trial of the OX40 agonist ivuxolimab. The clonotype originates from an adult with an advanced solid tumor such as melanoma, head and neck, liver or kidney cancer. The CDR3 is CASKTGNTIYF. CDR3 DNA sequence: TGTGCCAGCAAAACTGGAAACACCATATATTTT.